This T cell receptor beta chain came from a study of shared clonotypes between healthy human individuals. Background on the study: Samples came from a couple of female and a few male donors aged 18 to 49. Three plates were used per donor for CD4 naive, three for CD4 memory, two for CD8 naive and one for CD8 memory. Study-wide results and limits: Limited genetic and exposure-history diversity came from having few donors.

Sequenced by immunoSEQ multiplex PCR; TCRdb stores in-frame clones only, minus some. The sample has 300,000 to 400,000 clones, about 70% seen once. This clone was counted between two and nine times. Antigen unknown. Germline V lookup: CDR1 SGHRS, CDR2 YFSETQ. This CDR3 is 14 amino acids long. Trimming removed 4 bases from V and 3 bases from J, with 10 bases in between. This clonotype originated in a young man in good health. Source material: memory CD4+ T cells sorted from blood. Subset in this sample: CD45RA-negative fraction. The chain uses TRBV5-1 and TRBJ2-2; either TRBD1 or TRBD2 may supply D (5 bases each). The CDR3 nucleotides read TGCGCCAGCAGCATACAGGAGGACACCGGGGAGCTGTTTTTT. Its translation is CASSIQEDTGELFF.